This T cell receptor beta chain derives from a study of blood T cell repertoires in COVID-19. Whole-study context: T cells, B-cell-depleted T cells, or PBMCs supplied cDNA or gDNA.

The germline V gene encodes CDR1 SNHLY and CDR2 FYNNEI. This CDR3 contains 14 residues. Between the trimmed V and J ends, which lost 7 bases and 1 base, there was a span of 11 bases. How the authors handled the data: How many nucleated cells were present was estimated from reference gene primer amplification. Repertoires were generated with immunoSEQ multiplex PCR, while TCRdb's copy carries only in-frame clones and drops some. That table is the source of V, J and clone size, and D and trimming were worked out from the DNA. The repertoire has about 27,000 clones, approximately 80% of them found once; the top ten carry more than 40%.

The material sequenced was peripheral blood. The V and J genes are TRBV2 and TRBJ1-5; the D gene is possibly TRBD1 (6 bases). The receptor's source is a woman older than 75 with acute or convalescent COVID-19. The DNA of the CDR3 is TGTGCCAGCAACTACAGGGCCAGCAATCAGCCCCAGCATTTT. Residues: CASNYRASNQPQHF.